A selection of T cell receptor beta chains follows, all from one sample in a study of cytomegalovirus exposure and HLA in healthy donors. This table comes from immunoSEQ multiplex PCR, and its TCRdb copy is limited to in-frame clones, with some not included. The repertoire table contains some 110,000 clones. Sequenced material: PBMCs. These receptors were taken from a man aged 35-49 years in good health and CMV-seronegative. The CDR3 runs from the conserved cysteine through the conserved F or W. D genes are given only for firm matches.

>TRBJ2-3|TRBD2|TRBV6-6
TGTGCCAGCAATGGTCGGGAGCGGGAGGGCACAGATACGCAGTATTTT
CASNGREREGTDTQYF
>TRBJ1-1|.|TRBV10-3
TGTGCCATCACGGGGGACGTGGCCACTGAAGCTTTCTTT
CAITGDVATEAFF
>TRBJ1-3|.|TRBV4-3
TGCGCCAGCAGCCAAGAGTTGCGGAGCTCTGGAAACACCATATATTTT
CASSQELRSSGNTIYF
>TRBJ2-7|.|TRBV10-1
TGCGCCAGCAGTGATGGCGGGCCCTCCTACGAGCAGTACTTC
CASSDGGPSYEQYF
>TRBJ1-3|TRBD1|TRBV7-9
TGTGCCAGCACTTTACCGGGACAGCGGCCACTCGGGTTT
CASTLPGQRPLGF
>TRBJ2-3|TRBD1|TRBV18
TGTGCCAGCTCACCAGGGACAGGGGGCGAGTCAGATACGCAGTATTTT
CASSPGTGGESDTQYF
>TRBJ2-2|.|TRBV2
TGTGCCAGCAGCGCCGAATCGGGCGGGGAGCTGTTTTTT
CASSAESGGELFF
>TRBJ1-1|.|TRBV9
TGTGCCAGCAGCGTAGCGGGGGTTGGCACTGAAGCTTTCTTT
CASSVAGVGTEAFF
>TRBJ1-2|TRBD1|TRBV7-3
TGTGCCAGCAGCTTAAACGGTCAGGGGGCTTATGGCTACACCTTC
CASSLNGQGAYGYTF
>TRBJ2-2|.|TRBV9
TGTGCCAGCAGCGTTCTGGACTGGCAGAACACCGGGGAGCTGTTTTTT
CASSVLDWQNTGELFF
>TRBJ1-5|.|TRBV6-1
TGTGCCAGCAGTGAAAGGGGAGGGCCGAATCAGCCCCAGCATTTT
CASSERGGPNQPQHF
>TRBJ2-7|TRBD1|TRBV11-3
TGTGCCAGCAGCGTTCGACAGGGTGGGGTTCGCGAGCAGTACTTC
CASSVRQGGVREQYF
>TRBJ2-3|.|TRBV11-3
TGTGCCAGCAGCTTACCCCCCCTTACAGATACGCAGTATTTT
CASSLPPLTDTQYF
>TRBJ2-7|.|TRBV7-9
TGTGCCAGCTTGGAGCTTCCTAGCGAGCAGTACTTC
CASLELPSEQYF